Below, 20 T cell receptor beta chains from the same sample are listed, as sequenced in a study of pediatric ulcerative colitis. Produced via immunoSEQ multiplex PCR; TCRdb's table is partial and in-frame only. The profile shows about 35,000 clones, about three quarters of them singletons. During colonoscopy, one to two rectal pinch biopsies were collected. The sample taken for sequencing was gut tissue. These receptors were obtained from a boy between 10 and 17 years old with mild ulcerative colitis.

The gene calls are TRBV7-3 and TRBJ2-5, with D possibly TRBD2 on 7 matching bases. The germline gives CDR1 SGHTA, CDR2 FQGTGA. The CDR3 runs 15 residues. The V gene lost 5 bases and the J gene lost 5 bases, with 18 bases spanning the gap. The CDR3 region is CASSAYGGTQETQYF. DNA for the CDR3: TGTGCCAGCAGCGCCTACGGGGGGACACAGGAGACCCAGTACTTC.

V gene TRBV5-4 combines with J gene TRBJ1-6, with a possible D match to TRBD1 (6 bases). The CDR3 has 15 amino acids. The V and J ends lost 4 bases and 10 bases respectively, with 18 bases between them. CDR1 is SGHNT and CDR2 is YYREEE in the germline V gene (reference sequence). The DNA for the CDR3 is TGTGCCAGCAGCATGGTGGCAGGGGCAGGGTCACCCCTCCACTTT. This sequence encodes CASSMVAGAGSPLHF.

This clone was seen a few times. The CDR3 nucleotides are TGTGCTAGTGGTTCCCCGAGTAGGGGACCCTATGGCTACACCTTC. It codes for CASGSPSRGPYGYTF. The chain joins TRBV12-5 to TRBJ1-2; tentatively, D is TRBD1 (5 bases). The V gene's germline CDR1 is LGHNT and CDR2 FRNRAP. Trimming stripped 4 bases from V and 4 bases from J, with 16 bases between. The CDR3 is 15 amino acids.

This clone showed up just once. The V call is TRBV7-2, the J call TRBJ2-5, with TRBD2 matching 12 bases. Per germline, CDR1 SGHTA and CDR2 FQGNSA. The CDR3 is 17 residues long. V was pared by 1 base and J by 3 bases, with 6 bases of the junction left unmatched. The CDR3 region is CASSLVGLAGPKETQYF. The CDR3 DNA is TGTGCCAGCAGCTTAGTTGGACTAGCGGGGCCAAAAGAGACCCAGTACTTC.

The chain uses TRBV6-5 and TRBJ1-3; TRBD1 aligns across 10 bases. Trimming took 3 bases from V and 3 from J; bases not matched to a gene: 2. The CDR3 contains 15 residues. CDR1 and CDR2 (germline): MNHEY, SVGAGI. This chain's CDR3 is CASSYGQGVGNTIYF. The DNA for the CDR3 is TGTGCCAGCAGTTATGGACAGGGGGTTGGAAACACCATATATTTT.

This sequence joins TRBV19 and TRBJ2-7; perhaps TRBD1 as D (5 bases). The germline CDR1 and CDR2 sequences are LNHDA and SQIVND (reference sequence). This CDR3 has 16 amino acids. Trimming removed 4 bases at V and 2 bases at J, with 18 bases between. CDR3 DNA: TGTGCCAGTAGTACCGATCTGAAGGGGCGACCCTACGAGCAGTACTTC. Translating it yields CASSTDLKGRPYEQYF.

The chain's CDR3 is CASRMGGTQYF. The CDR3 coding sequence is TGTGCCAGCAGAATGGGGGGGACCCAGTACTTC. This chain uses TRBV6-1 with TRBJ2-5, with D perhaps matching TRBD2 (6 bases). The germline V and J ends were trimmed by 6 bases and 7 bases, with 9 bases remaining between them. The CDR3 is made up of 11 amino acids. Germline CDR1 and CDR2: MNHNS and SASEGT.

The chain carries TRBV5-1 and TRBJ1-2, with unresolved D. Germline V lookup: CDR1 SGHRS, CDR2 YFSETQ. The CDR3 has 16 residues. V was shortened by 0 bases and J by 5 bases, with 17 bases between the two germline ends. The CDR3 sequence is CASSLVGRQDLYGYTF. The CDR3 DNA follows: TGCGCCAGCAGCTTGGTTGGACGCCAGGACCTATATGGCTACACCTTC.

The chain is built from TRBV6-5 and TRBJ1-2, with D possibly being TRBD1 (5 bases). The germline gives CDR1 MNHEY, CDR2 SVGAGI. There are 15 residues in the CDR3. Trimming removed 2 bases from V and 1 base from J, with 11 bases in between. CDR3 DNA: TGTGCCAGCAGTTACGGCCGGGGACTTAACTATGGCTACACCTTC. It yields the protein CASSYGRGLNYGYTF.

This chain joins TRBV5-1 and TRBJ2-2, with 8 bases identical to TRBD2. CDR1 and CDR2 from the germline V gene are SGHRS and YFSETQ. The CDR3 spans 14 residues. V lost 2 bases and J lost 4; bases outside the gene matches: 1. CDR3 nucleotide sequence: TGCGCCAGCAGCTTCGGGGGGGCCACCGGGGAGCTGTTTTTT. Protein sequence: CASSFGGATGELFF.

This clone appeared a single time. This chain links TRBV14 with TRBJ1-2, with D hard to call. The CDR3 runs 16 residues. From germline, CDR1 is SGHDN and CDR2 FVKESK. The V end lost 2 bases, the J end lost 2 bases, and 15 bases lay between the germline ends. CDR3 DNA: TGTGCCAGCAGCCAAAGGATGGCGGGGTCGAACTATGGCTACACCTTC. Its protein product is CASSQRMAGSNYGYTF.

The chain joins TRBV5-4 to TRBJ2-7; 8 bases are shared with TRBD1. The CDR3 consists of 15 residues. The germline V gene encodes CDR1 SGHNT and CDR2 YYREEE (reference sequence). Unmatched junction bases numbered 9, after V lost 4 bases and J lost 3 bases. The CDR3 loop reads CASSLSRTGIYEQYF. In DNA, the CDR3 is TGTGCCAGCAGCCTCTCTCGGACAGGGATCTACGAGCAGTACTTC.

V is TRBV19 and J is TRBJ1-5; a possible D gene is TRBD1 (5 bases). V gave up 5 bases and J gave up 2 bases, with 13 bases separating them. The CDR3 length is 15 residues. In germline, CDR1 is LNHDA, CDR2 SQIVND (reference sequence). This CDR3 is CASSPRVHGNQPQHF. In DNA form, the CDR3 reads TGTGCCAGTAGTCCCAGGGTTCATGGCAATCAGCCCCAGCATTTT.

This clone appeared a single time. This sequence joins TRBV5-1 and TRBJ2-3; TRBD1 agrees at 7 bases. The CDR3 is made up of 15 amino acids. The germline CDR1 and CDR2 sequences are SGHRS and YFSETQ. J was trimmed by 4 bases and V by 4 bases; bases with no gene match: 9. CDR3 in amino acids: CASSLTTGQADTQYF. As DNA, the CDR3 is TGCGCCAGCAGCCTGACCACCGGACAGGCAGATACGCAGTATTTT.

This rearrangement joins TRBV29-1 to TRBJ1-1; no clear D gene. Germline CDR1 is SQVTM and CDR2 is ANQGSEA. The length of the CDR3 is 13 residues. The ends were cut back, 4 bases at V and 5 bases at J, with 14 bases in the middle. CDR3 loop: CSVVKGSETEAFF. The CDR3 bases are TGCAGCGTTGTAAAGGGTTCGGAAACTGAAGCTTTCTTT.

The rearrangement joins TRBV2 to TRBJ2-4; 7 bases match TRBD2. Trimming at V came to 4 bases and at J to 3 bases, leaving 6 bases not matched to a gene. This CDR3 has 15 amino acids. Germline CDR1 and CDR2: SNHLY and FYNNEI. The CDR3 here is CASSGERGSKNIQYF. The CDR3 nucleotides are TGTGCCAGCAGTGGGGAGCGGGGAAGCAAAAACATTCAGTACTTC.

This clone was detected a few times. The V and J genes are TRBV2 and TRBJ1-1; D possibly corresponds to TRBD1 (5 bases). Trimming took off 6 bases at V and 0 bases at J, with 11 bases between the two ends. The CDR3 sequence is 14 residues long. Germline assignment: CDR1 SNHLY and CDR2 FYNNEI. CDR3 nucleotide sequence: TGTGCCAGCAGGGTGAGACAGATGAACACTGAAGCTTTCTTT. Its protein is CASRVRQMNTEAFF.

CDR3 sequence reads: CASSKEGRGRYEQYF. For the CDR3, the DNA is TGTGCCAGCAGCAAAGAGGGCAGGGGGAGGTACGAGCAGTACTTC. This chain connects TRBV21-1 to TRBJ2-7; the DNA was not used to check the table's D call, TRBD1. TRBV21-1 is given as a pseudogene. This CDR3 is 15 amino acids long.

The chain is built from TRBV4-2 and TRBJ1-5, with a tentative D call TRBD1 (5 bases). Trimming pared 0 bases from V and 4 bases from J, leaving 10 bases between. This CDR3 contains 15 residues. CDR1 and CDR2 from the germline V gene are LGHNA and YNFKEQ. The CDR3 protein is CASSQEAQGNQPQHF. The CDR3 DNA sequence: TGTGCCAGCAGCCAAGAAGCTCAGGGAAATCAGCCCCAGCATTTT.

The V and J genes are TRBV5-1 and TRBJ2-1; 14 nucleotides agree with TRBD2. The CDR3 runs to 16 residues. V dropped 2 bases and J dropped 8; count of bases not matched to a gene: 6. From germline, CDR1 is SGHRS and CDR2 YFSETQ. The CDR3: CASSLRTSGGFDEQFF. The CDR3 region has the DNA TGCGCCAGCAGCTTAAGGACTAGCGGGGGGTTCGATGAGCAGTTCTTC.